Detailed here is one T cell receptor beta chain. Its antigen is undetermined. These data originate in a study of T cell responses to AZD1222 COVID-19 vaccine. V was cut by 1 base and J by 4 bases, with 10 bases left in between. Germline CDR1 is SGHAT and CDR2 is FQNNGV. The CDR3 is 14 amino acids. Clones were sequenced by immunoSEQ multiplex PCR, and TCRdb holds only the in-frame ones, with some missing. In the table there are 150,000 or so clones, about 88% of which are singletons. Study outcomes and limitations: Reportedly, close to half of spike-specific TCRs are directed against unmutated variant regions. Receipt of two AZD1222 doses was followed by a rise in Spike-specific TCR breadth and depth. At 160-218 and 743-854, vaccine-associated CD4 TCRs were dominant, and they spanned spike. Donors skewed white British and female; clonal diversity was possibly underestimated.

The genes are TRBV11-2 and TRBJ2-5; D gene ambiguous. The sequence derives from an adult in good health. Sequenced material: peripheral blood, taken on day 0 of AZD1222 vaccination. The CDR3, as DNA: TGTGCCAGCAGCTTAGTGGCGCACCTAGAGACCCAGTACTTC. Protein product: CASSLVAHLETQYF.